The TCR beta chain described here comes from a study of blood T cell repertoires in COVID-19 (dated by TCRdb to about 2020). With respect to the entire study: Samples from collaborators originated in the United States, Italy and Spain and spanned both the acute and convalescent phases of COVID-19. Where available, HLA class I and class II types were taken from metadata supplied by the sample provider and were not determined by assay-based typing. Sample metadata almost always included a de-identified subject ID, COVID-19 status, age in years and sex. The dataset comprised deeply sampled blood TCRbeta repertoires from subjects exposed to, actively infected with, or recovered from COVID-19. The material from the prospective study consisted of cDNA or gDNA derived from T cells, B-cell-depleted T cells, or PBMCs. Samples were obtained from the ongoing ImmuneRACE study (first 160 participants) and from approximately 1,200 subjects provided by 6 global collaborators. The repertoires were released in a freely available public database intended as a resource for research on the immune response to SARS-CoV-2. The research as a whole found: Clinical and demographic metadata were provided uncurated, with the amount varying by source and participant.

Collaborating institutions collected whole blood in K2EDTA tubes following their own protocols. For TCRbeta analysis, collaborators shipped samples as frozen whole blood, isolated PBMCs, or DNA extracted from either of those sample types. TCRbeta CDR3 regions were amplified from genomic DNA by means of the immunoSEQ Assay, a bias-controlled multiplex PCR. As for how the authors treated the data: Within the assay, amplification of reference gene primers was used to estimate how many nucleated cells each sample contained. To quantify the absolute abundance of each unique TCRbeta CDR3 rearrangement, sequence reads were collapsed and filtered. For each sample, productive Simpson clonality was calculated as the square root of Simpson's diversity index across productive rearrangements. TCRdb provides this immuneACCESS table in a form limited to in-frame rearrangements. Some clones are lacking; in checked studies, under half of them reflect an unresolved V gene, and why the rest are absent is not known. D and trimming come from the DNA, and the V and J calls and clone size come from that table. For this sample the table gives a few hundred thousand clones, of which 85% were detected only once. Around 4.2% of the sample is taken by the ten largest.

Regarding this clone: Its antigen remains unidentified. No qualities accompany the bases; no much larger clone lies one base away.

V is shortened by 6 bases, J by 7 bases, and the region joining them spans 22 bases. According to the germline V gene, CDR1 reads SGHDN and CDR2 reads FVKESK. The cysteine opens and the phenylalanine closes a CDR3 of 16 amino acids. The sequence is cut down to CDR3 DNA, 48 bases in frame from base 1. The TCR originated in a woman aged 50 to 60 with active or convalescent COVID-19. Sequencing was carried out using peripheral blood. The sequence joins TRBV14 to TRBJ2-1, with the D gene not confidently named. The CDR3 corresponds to CASSKVIGGLKNEQFF. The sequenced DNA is TGTGCCAGCAGTAAAGTTATAGGCGGTCTGAAGAATGAGCAGTTCTTC.